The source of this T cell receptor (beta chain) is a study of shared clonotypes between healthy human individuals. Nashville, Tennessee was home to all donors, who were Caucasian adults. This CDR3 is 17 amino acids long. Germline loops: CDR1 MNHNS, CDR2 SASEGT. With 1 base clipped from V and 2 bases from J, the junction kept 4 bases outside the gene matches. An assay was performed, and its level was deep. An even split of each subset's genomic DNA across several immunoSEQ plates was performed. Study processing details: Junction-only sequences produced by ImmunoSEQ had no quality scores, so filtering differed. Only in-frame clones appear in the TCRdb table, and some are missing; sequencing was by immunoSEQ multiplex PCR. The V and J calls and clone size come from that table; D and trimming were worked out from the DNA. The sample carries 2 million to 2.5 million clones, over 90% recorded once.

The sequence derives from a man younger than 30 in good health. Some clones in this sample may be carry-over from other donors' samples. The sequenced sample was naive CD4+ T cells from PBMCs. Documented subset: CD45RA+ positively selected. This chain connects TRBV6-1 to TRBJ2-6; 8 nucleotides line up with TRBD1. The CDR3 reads CASSEGQGAAGANVLTF. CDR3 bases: TGTGCCAGCAGTGAAGGTCAGGGGGCCGCTGGGGCCAACGTCCTGACTTTC.